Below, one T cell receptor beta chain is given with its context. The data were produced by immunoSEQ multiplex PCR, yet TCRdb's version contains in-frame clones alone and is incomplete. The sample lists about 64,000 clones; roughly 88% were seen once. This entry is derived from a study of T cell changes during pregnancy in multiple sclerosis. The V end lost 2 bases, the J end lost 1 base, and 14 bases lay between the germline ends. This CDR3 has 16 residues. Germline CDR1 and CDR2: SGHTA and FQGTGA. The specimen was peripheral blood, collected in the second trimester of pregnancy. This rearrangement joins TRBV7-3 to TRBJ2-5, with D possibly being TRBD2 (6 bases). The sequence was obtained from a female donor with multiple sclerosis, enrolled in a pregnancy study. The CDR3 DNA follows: TGTGCCAGCAGCTTATGGCTCGCGGGGACCCAAGAGACCCAGTACTTC. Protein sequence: CASSLWLAGTQETQYF. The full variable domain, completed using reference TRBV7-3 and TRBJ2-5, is GAGVSQTPSNKVTEKGKYVELRCDPISGHTALYWYRQSLGQGPEFLIYFQGTGAADDSGLPNDRFFAVRPEGSVSTLKIQRTERGDSAVYLCASSLWLAGTQETQYFGPGTRLLVL.